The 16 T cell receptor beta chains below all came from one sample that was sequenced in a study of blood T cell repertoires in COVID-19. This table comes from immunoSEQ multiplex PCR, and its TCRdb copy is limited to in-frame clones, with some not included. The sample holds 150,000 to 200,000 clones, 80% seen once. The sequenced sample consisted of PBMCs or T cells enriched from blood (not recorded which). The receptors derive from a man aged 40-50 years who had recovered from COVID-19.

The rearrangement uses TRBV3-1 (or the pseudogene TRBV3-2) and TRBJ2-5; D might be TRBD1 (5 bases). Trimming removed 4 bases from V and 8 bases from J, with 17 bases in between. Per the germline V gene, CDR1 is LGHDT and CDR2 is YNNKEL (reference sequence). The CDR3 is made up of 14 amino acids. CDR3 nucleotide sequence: TGTGCCAGCAGCCCCCCGACAGAAACAAGAACCCAGTACTTC. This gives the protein CASSPPTETRTQYF.

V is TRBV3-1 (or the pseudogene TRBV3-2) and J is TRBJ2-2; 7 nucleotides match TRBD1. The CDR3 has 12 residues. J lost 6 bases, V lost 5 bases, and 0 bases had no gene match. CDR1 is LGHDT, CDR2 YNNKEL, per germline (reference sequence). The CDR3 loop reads CASSGQAGELFF. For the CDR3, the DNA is TGTGCCAGCAGCGGACAGGCCGGGGAGCTGTTTTTT.

CDR3 residues: CASSRRGTSGGTSTDTQYF. For the CDR3, the DNA is TGTGCCAGCAGCCGACGAGGGACTAGCGGGGGGACTAGCACAGATACGCAGTATTTT. This chain joins TRBV7-9 and TRBJ2-3, with 15 bases fitting TRBD2. After removal of 5 bases from V and 0 bases from J, the junction contained 9 bases not matched to a gene. CDR3 length equals 19 residues. Germline lookup yields CDR1 SEHNR and CDR2 FQNEAQ (reference sequence).

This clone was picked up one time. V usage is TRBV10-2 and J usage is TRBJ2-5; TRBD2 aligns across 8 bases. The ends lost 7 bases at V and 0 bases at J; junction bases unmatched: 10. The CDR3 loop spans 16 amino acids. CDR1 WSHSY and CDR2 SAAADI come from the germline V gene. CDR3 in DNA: TGCGCCAGCATGGAGCGCGGGGGGCACGACCAAGAGACCCAGTACTTC. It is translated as CASMERGGHDQETQYF.

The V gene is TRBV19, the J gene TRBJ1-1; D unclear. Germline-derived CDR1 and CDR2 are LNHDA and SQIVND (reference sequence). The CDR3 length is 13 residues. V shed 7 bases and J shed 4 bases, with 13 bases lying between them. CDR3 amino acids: CASTHGVGTEAFF. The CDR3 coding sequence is TGTGCCAGTACTCACGGGGTGGGCACTGAAGCTTTCTTT.

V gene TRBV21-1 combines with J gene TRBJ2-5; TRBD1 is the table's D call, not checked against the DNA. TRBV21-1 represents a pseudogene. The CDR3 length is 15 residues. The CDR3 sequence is CASSNSGTGEETQYF. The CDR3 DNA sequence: TGTGCCAGCAGCAATTCCGGGACAGGGGAAGAGACCCAGTACTTC.

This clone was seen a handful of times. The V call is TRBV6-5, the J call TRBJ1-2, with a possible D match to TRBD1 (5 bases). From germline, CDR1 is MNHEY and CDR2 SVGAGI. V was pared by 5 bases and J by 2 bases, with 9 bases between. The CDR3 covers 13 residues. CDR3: CASSRAGNYGYTF. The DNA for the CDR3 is TGTGCCAGCAGTCGGGCAGGGAACTATGGCTACACCTTC.

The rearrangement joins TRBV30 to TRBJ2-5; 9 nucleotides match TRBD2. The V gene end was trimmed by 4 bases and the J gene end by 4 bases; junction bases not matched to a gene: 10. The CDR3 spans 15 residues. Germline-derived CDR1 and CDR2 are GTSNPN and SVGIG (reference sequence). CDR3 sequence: CAWTRGTSRTETQYF. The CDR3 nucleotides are TGTGCCTGGACAAGAGGGACTAGCAGAACAGAGACCCAGTACTTC.

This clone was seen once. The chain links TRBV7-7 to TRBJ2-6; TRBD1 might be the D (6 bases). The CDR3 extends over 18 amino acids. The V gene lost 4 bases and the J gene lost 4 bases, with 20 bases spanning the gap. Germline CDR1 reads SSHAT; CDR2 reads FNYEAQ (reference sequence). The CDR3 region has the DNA TGTGCCAGCAGCTCCAAAGTGGGTCAGGGGTCCGGGGCCAACGTCCTGACTTTC. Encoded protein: CASSSKVGQGSGANVLTF.

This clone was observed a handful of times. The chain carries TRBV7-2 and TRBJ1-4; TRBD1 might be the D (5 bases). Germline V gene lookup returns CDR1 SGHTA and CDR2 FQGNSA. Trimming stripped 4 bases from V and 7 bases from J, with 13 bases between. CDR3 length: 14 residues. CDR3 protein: CASSSDTGGEKLFF. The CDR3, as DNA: TGTGCCAGCAGCTCGGACACCGGGGGTGAAAAACTGTTTTTT.

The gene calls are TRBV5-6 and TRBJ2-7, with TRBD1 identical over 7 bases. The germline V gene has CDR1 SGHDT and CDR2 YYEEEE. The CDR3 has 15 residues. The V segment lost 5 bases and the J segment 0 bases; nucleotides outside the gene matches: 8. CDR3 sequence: CASRRTGVASYEQYF. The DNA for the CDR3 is TGTGCCAGCAGACGTACAGGGGTCGCCTCCTACGAGCAGTACTTC.

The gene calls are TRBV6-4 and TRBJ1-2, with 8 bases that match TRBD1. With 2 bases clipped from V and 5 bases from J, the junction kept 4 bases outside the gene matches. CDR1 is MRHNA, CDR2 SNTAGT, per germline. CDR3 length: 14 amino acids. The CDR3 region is CASSDGRGPYGYTF. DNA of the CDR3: TGTGCCAGCAGTGACGGCAGGGGGCCATATGGCTACACCTTC.

CDR3 in DNA: TGTGCCAGCAGCCAAGCAACGGAGGGCTACACCTTC. Its translation: CASSQATEGYTF. V is TRBV3-1 (or the pseudogene TRBV3-2) and J is TRBJ1-2; D is unclear. The V gene lost 1 base and the J gene lost 8 bases, with 8 bases spanning the gap. This CDR3 region has 12 residues. Per the germline V gene, CDR1 is LGHDT and CDR2 is YNNKEL (reference sequence).

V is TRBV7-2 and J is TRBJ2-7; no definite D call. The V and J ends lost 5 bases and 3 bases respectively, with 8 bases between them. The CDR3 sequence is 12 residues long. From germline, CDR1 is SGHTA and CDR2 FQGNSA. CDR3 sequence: CASSDTFYEQYV. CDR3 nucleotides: TGTGCCAGCAGCGACACCTTCTACGAGCAGTACGTC.

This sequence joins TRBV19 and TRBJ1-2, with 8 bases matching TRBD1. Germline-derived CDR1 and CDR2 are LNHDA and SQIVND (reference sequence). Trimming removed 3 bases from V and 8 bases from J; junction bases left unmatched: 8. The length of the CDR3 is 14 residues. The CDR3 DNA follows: TGTGCCAGTAGTATCGAGAGACAGGGGCAAGGCTACACCTTC. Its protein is CASSIERQGQGYTF.

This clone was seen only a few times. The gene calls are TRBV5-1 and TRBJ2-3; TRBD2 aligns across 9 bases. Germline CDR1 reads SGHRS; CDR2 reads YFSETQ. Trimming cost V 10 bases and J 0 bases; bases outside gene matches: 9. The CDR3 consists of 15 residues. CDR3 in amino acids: CASNPTSGSTDTQYF. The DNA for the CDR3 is TGCGCCTCCAATCCGACTAGCGGAAGCACAGATACGCAGTATTTT.